This TCR beta chain derives from a study of blood T cell repertoires in COVID-19. Study overall: Acute-phase and convalescent COVID-19 samples originated in the United States, Italy and Spain.

All enrollees were roughly 18 to 89 years old and from approximately 24 US areas. The CDR3 is made up of 15 amino acids. J lost 4 bases, V lost 5 bases, and 4 bases had no gene match. Germline CDR1 is MNHEY and CDR2 is SMNVEV (reference sequence). Original processing notes: Nucleated cell number was recorded as an estimate derived from reference gene primer amplification. Assay: immunoSEQ multiplex PCR; the TCRdb copy retains only in-frame clones and omits some. D and trimming were read from the DNA, whereas the V and J calls and clone size are those reported in that table. The sample carries approximately 160,000 clones, approximately 87% recorded once.

The V call is TRBV27, the J call TRBJ2-2; TRBD2 matches 10 bases. Material: PBMCs or T cells enriched from blood (not recorded which). The sequence was obtained from a woman between 45 and 60 years old who had recovered from COVID-19. This CDR3 is CASSPIAGGTGELFF. The CDR3 DNA reads as TGTGCCAGCAGTCCTATAGCGGGAGGCACCGGGGAGCTGTTTTTT.